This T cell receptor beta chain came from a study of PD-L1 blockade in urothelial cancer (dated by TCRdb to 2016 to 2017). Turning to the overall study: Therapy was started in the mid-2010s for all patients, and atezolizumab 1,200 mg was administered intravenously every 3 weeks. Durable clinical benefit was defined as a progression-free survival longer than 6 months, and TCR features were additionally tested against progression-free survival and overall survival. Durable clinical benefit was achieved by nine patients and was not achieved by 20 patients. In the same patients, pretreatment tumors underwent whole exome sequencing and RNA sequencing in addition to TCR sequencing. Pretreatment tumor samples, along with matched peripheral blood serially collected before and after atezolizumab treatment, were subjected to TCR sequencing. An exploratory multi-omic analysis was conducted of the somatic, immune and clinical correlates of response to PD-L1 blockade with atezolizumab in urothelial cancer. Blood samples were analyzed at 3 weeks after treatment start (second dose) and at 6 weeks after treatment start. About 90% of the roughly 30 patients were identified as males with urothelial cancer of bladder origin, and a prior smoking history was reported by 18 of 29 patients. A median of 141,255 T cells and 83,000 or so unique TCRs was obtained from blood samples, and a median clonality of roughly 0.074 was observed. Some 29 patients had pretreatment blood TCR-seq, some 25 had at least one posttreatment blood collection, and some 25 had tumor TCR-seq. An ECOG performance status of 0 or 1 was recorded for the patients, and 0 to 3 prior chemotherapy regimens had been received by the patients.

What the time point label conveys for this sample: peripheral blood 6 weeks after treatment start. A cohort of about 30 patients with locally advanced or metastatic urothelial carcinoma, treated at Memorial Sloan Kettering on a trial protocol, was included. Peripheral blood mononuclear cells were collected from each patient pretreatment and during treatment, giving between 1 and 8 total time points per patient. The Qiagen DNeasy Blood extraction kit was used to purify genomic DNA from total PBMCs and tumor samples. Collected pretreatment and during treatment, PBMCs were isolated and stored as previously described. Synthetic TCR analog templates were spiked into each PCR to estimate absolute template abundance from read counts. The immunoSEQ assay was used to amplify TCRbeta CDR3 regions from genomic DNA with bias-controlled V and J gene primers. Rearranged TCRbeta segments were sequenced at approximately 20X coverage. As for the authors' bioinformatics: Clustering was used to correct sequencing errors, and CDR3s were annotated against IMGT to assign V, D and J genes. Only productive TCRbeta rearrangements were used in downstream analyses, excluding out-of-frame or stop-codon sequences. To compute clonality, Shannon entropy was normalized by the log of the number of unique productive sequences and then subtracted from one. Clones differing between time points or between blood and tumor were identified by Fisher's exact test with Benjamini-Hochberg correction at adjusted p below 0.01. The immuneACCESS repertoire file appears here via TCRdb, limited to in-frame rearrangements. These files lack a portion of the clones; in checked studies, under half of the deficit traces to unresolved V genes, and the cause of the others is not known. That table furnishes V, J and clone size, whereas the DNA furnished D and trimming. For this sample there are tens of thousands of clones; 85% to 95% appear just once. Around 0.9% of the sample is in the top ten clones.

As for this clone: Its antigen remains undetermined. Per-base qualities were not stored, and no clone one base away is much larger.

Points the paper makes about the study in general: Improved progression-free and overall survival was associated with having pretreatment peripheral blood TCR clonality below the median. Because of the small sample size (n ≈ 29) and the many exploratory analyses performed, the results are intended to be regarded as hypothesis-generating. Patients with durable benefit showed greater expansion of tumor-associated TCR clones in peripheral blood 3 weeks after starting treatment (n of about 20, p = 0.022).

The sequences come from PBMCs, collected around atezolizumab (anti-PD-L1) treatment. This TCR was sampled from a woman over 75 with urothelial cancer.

The sequence in DNA is TGTGCCATCAGTGAGTCCACAGGGGCGGTGGGTAGCTATGGCTACACCTTC. Translated, it reads CAISESTGAVGSYGYTF. The chain is assembled from TRBV10-3 and TRBJ1-2, with TRBD1 identical over 7 junction bases. After removal of 0 bases from V and 4 bases from J, the junction retains 11 bases not matched to a gene. The CDR3 runs 17 amino acids, cysteine and phenylalanine included. The CDR3 DNA has 51 bases and is translated from base 1. Taken from the germline V gene, the CDR1 and CDR2 loops are ENHRY and SYGVKD.